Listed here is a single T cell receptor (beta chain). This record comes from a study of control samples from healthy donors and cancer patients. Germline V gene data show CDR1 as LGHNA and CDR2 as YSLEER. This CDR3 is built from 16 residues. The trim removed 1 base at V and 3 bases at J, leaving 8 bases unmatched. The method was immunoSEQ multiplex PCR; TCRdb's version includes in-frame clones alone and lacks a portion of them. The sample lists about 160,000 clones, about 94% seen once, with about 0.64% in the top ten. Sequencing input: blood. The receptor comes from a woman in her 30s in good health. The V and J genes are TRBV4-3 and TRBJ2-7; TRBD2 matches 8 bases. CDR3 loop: CASSQVASGLHYEQYF. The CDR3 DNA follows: TGCGCCAGCAGCCAAGTGGCTAGCGGGTTACACTACGAGCAGTACTTC.